Reported below is one TCR beta chain. There are many counts of this clonotype. The antigen it binds to is not known. No quality values exist for individual bases; no much larger clone is one base distant. This entry comes from a study of patients with pleural tuberculosis (dated by TCRdb to the mid-2010s). Sequences MNHEY (CDR1) and SMNVEV (CDR2) are obtained from the germline V gene (reference sequence). The CDR3, from cysteine to phenylalanine, totals 16 residues. Just CDR3 DNA is preserved here, 48 bases in frame from base 1. V is reduced by 0 bases and J by 4 bases, leaving a spacing of 12 bases between them. TCRdb records Illumina Genome Analyzer IIx as the sequencer. TCRdb took the public reads, trimmed them with fastp at Q25, ran MiXCR for clone calling and kept in-frame beta chains. Records with the same CDR3 protein are collapsed into one entry carrying the most frequent genes and DNA. The sample includes tens of thousands of distinct CDR3 sequences, with under 8.5% observed a single time. The ten biggest clones cover 16% of the sample.

The chain is assembled from TRBV27 and TRBJ2-2, with a tentative D gene TRBD2 over 5 matching bases. The source is a human donor with pleural tuberculosis. The sequenced DNA is TGTGCCAGCAGTTTATCGAGGGTGCTCTTCACCGGGGAGCTGTTTTTT. Its coded protein is CASSLSRVLFTGELFF.